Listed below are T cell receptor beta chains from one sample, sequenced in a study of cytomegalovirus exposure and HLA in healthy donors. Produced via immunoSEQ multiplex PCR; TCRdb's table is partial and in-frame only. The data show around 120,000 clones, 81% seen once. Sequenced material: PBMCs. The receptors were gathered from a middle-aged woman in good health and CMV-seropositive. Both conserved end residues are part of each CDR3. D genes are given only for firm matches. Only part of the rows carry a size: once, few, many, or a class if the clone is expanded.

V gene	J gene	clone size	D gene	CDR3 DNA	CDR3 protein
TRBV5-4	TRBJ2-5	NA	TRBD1	TGTGCCAGCAGCCGGCGACAGGGGGCCTTTCCGAGCCAAGAGACCCAGTACTTC	CASSRRQGAFPSQETQYF
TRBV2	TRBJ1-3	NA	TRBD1	TGTGCCAGCAGCGCCACCGGGACAGGGGCTGGAAACACCATATATTTT	CASSATGTGAGNTIYF
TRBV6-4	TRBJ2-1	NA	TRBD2	TGTGCCAGCACCGGCGGGAGCAATGAGCAGTTCTTC	CASTGGSNEQFF
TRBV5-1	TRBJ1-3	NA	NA	TGCGCCAGCAGCTTGGCCCTGCGGAACAGAAACACCATATATTTT	CASSLALRNRNTIYF
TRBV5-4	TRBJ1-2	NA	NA	TGTGCCAGCAGACGAGCCGGGACAACTAACTATGGCTACACCTTC	CASRRAGTTNYGYTF
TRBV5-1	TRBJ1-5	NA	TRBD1	TGCGCCAGCAGCGCGGGACAGGGGGAGAACAATCAGCCCCAGCATTTT	CASSAGQGENNQPQHF
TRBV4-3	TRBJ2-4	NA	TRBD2	TGCGCCAGCAGCCCTAGCGGGAGCGAGGACATTCAGTACTTC	CASSPSGSEDIQYF
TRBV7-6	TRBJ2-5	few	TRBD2	TGTGCCAGCAGCTTAGGTTGGGACTACACGAAGAGCAATGCCCAAGAGACCCAGTACTTC	CASSLGWDYTKSNAQETQYF
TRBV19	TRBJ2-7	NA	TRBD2	TGTGCCAGTAGTCTGAAGCGGGAGAGCTCCTACGAGCAGTACTTC	CASSLKRESSYEQYF
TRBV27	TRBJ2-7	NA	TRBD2	TGTGCCAGCAGTCTAAGGTGGGATGGCGGGAGGTTCTACGAGCAGTACTTC	CASSLRWDGGRFYEQYF
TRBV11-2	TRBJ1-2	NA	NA	TGTGCCAGCAGCCGAGACAGCCAGTTCGGGCGCTACACCTTC	CASSRDSQFGRYTF
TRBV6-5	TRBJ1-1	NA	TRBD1	TGTGCCAGCAGTTACCCCGGACAGGGGGCTGTTGAAGCTTTCTTT	CASSYPGQGAVEAFF